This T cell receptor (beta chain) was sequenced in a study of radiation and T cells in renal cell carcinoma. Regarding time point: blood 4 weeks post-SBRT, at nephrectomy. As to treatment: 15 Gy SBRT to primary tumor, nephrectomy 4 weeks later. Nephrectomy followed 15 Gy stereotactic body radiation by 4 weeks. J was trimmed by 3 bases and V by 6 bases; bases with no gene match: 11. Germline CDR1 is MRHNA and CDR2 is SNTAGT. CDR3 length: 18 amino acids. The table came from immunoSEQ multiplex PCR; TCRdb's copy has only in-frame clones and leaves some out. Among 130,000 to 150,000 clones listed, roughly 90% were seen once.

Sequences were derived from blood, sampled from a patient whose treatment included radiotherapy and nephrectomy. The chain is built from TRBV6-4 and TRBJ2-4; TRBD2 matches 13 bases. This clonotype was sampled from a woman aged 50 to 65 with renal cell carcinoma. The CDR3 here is CASRTPGLAGLNKNIQYF. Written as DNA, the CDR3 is TGTGCCAGCAGGACACCGGGACTAGCGGGATTGAACAAAAACATTCAGTACTTC.